These 21 T cell receptor beta chains share one sample of origin, sequenced in a study of cytomegalovirus exposure and HLA in healthy donors (dated 2017 in TCRdb). The method behind the library was the immunoSEQ multiplex PCR assay. A mixture of 60 forward primers for TCR Vbeta segments and 13 reverse primers for TCR Jbeta segments was used in the multiplex PCR. TCRdb re-hosts the immuneACCESS table, in-frame sequences only. Its copies lack some clones; in the studies checked, an unresolved V gene accounts for under half of them, and the cause for the rest is not known. The sample table contains some 120,000 clones; only one count was recorded for around 77% of them. Around 3.9% of the sample comes from the top ten. Sequenced: PBMCs. These receptors all stem from a human donor in good health.

This chain joins TRBV5-8 and TRBJ1-3; D unclear. This CDR3 is built from 15 residues. Per germline, CDR1 SGHTS and CDR2 YDEGEE. Trimming removed 2 bases from V and 4 bases from J, with 13 bases in between. The CDR3 region has the DNA TGTGCCAGCAGCTTCGACCGAGCGAGAGGAAACACCATATATTTT. Its protein product is CASSFDRARGNTIYF.

The V gene is TRBV6-5, the J gene TRBJ1-3; weak D call: TRBD1 (6 bases). CDR1 and CDR2 from the germline V gene are MNHEY and SVGAGI. Trimming stripped 7 bases from V and 3 bases from J, with 13 bases between. The CDR3 length is 14 residues. CDR3 bases: TGTGCCAGCACCCCGGGGGGCAATGGAAACACCATATATTTT. This codes for CASTPGGNGNTIYF.

The V gene is TRBV5-8, the J gene TRBJ1-3; D is uncertain. Germline CDR1 SGHTS, CDR2 YDEGEE. The germline V and J ends were trimmed by 0 bases and 0 bases, with 7 bases remaining between them. CDR3 length: 15 amino acids. This CDR3 reads CASSLGEASGNTIYF. The CDR3 region has the DNA TGTGCCAGCAGCTTGGGTGAGGCCTCTGGAAACACCATATATTTT.

This clone was seen only once. The gene calls are TRBV30 and TRBJ2-3; the match to TRBD2 covers 7 bases. Germline-derived CDR1 and CDR2 are GTSNPN and SVGIG (reference sequence). The ends lost 0 bases at V and 6 bases at J; junction bases unmatched: 9. CDR3 length: 15 amino acids. The CDR3 DNA follows: TGTGCCTGGAGTGTAATTAGCGGGCGAGGGGATACGCAGTATTTT. Residues: CAWSVISGRGDTQYF.

This clone has a single count. The CDR3 protein is CASSPGGSGAGYTF. In nucleotides, the CDR3 is TGTGCCAGCAGCCCAGGGGGGTCGGGGGCCGGCTACACCTTC. The rearrangement links TRBV7-9 to TRBJ1-2; 7 bases match TRBD1. The V gene end was trimmed by 5 bases and the J gene end by 8 bases; junction bases not matched to a gene: 11. This CDR3 is 14 amino acids long. The V gene's germline CDR1 is SEHNR and CDR2 FQNEAQ (reference sequence).

The J gene is TRBJ1-5, the V gene TRBV19, with no clear D. Germline V gene data show CDR1 as LNHDA and CDR2 as SQIVND (reference sequence). V was trimmed by 6 bases and J by 2 bases, leaving 14 bases between them. CDR3 length equals 15 residues. DNA of the CDR3: TGTGCCAGTAGGCGGAGGGTCGATGGCAATCAGCCCCAGCATTTT. Encoded protein: CASRRRVDGNQPQHF.

The rearrangement uses TRBV10-3 and TRBJ2-2; 7 bases are shared with TRBD1. The germline V gene has CDR1 ENHRY and CDR2 SYGVKD. This CDR3 has 13 amino acids. With V trimmed by 2 bases and J by 6 bases, 0 bases remained unmatched. For the CDR3, the DNA is TGTGCCATCAGTGAGGACAGGGCCGGGGAGCTGTTTTTT. It codes for CAISEDRAGELFF.

The V call is TRBV5-1, the J call TRBJ2-5; weak D call: TRBD2 (8 bases). Germline V gene lookup returns CDR1 SGHRS and CDR2 YFSETQ. Trimming shortened V by 7 bases and J by 2 bases, and 18 bases separated the two germline ends. The length of the CDR3 is 15 residues. The CDR3, as DNA: TGCGCCAGCGCCGGGGGGGCAGGGGGTCAAGAGACCCAGTACTTC. Encoded protein: CASAGGAGGQETQYF. Supplemented by reference TRBV5-1 and TRBJ2-5, the full variable domain reads KAGVTQTPRYLIKTRGQQVTLSCSPISGHRSVSWYQQTPGQGLQFLFEYFSETQRNKGNFPGRFSGRQFSNSRSEMNVSTLELGDSALYLCASAGGAGGQETQYFGPGTRLLVL.

The chain couples TRBV6-5 to TRBJ2-7; D is undetermined. The germline V and J ends were trimmed by 2 bases and 7 bases, with 12 bases remaining between them. The CDR3 covers 13 residues. Germline CDR1 MNHEY, CDR2 SVGAGI. CDR3: CASSYPASGEQYF. As DNA, the CDR3 is TGTGCCAGCAGTTACCCCGCTAGTGGGGAGCAGTACTTC.

The V and J genes are TRBV7-6 and TRBJ2-7; no clear D. V was trimmed by 1 base and J by 0 bases, leaving 13 bases between them. Germline values: CDR1 SGHVS, CDR2 FNYEAQ. The CDR3 runs to 16 residues. The CDR3 region is CASSLESAGISYEQYF. The CDR3 coding sequence is TGTGCCAGCAGCTTAGAGTCCGCAGGAATCTCCTACGAGCAGTACTTC.

J is TRBJ1-5 and V is TRBV12-5; D ambiguous. With 1 base removed from V and 0 bases from J, the gap between germline ends came to 10 bases. Germline V CDR1 and CDR2: LGHNT, FRNRAP. The CDR3 runs to 16 residues. This CDR3 reads CASGLASGVSNQPQHF. For the CDR3, the DNA is TGTGCTAGTGGTTTGGCTAGTGGTGTTAGCAATCAGCCCCAGCATTTT.

This clone has just a few counts. The chain links TRBV18 to TRBJ2-5, with 8 bases aligning to TRBD2. The germline V gene has CDR1 KGHSH and CDR2 LQKENI. Germline trimming cut 3 bases from V and 4 bases from J; bases unmatched to any gene: 7. This CDR3 is built from 15 residues. CDR3 DNA: TGTGCCAGCTCACCCGGGGGGGCGCGTAGAGAGACCCAGTACTTC. This sequence encodes CASSPGGARRETQYF.

The rearrangement uses TRBV4-1 and TRBJ2-7, with TRBD1 matching over 10 bases. This CDR3 has 16 residues. V lost 0 bases to trimming and J lost 3 bases; unmatched junction nucleotides: 5. The germline V gene has CDR1 MGHRA and CDR2 YSYEKL. CDR3 nucleotides: TGCGCCAGCAGCCAAGACCTCGGGGACAGGGGCTACGAGCAGTACTTC. Protein sequence: CASSQDLGDRGYEQYF.

Here the CDR3 DNA reads TGTGCCAGCAGCTCCGGGATAGGGGAGACCCAGTACTTC. Translation: CASSSGIGETQYF. The chain couples TRBV11-2 to TRBJ2-5; the D gene is possibly TRBD2 (5 bases). The CDR3 sequence is 13 residues long. Trimming pared 4 bases from V and 5 bases from J, leaving 11 bases between. Germline V CDR1 and CDR2: SGHAT, FQNNGV.

This clone was counted between two and nine times. The V call is TRBV4-2, the J call TRBJ2-1; TRBD1 matches 9 bases. The CDR3 is 14 residues long. Trimming took 1 base from V and 8 from J; bases not matched to a gene: 3. Germline V gene data show CDR1 as LGHNA and CDR2 as YNFKEQ. This CDR3 is CASSQGQGGYEQFF. The DNA for the CDR3 is TGTGCCAGCAGCCAAGGACAGGGGGGCTATGAGCAGTTCTTC.

This chain joins TRBV15 and TRBJ2-7; a possible D gene is TRBD2 (6 bases). Germline V gene data show CDR1 as LNHNV and CDR2 as YYDKDF (reference sequence). V was cut by 0 bases and J by 3 bases, with 12 bases left in between. The CDR3 runs to 15 residues. The DNA of the CDR3 is TGTGCCACCAGCAGAGAGGGACGGGGGAACTACGAGCAGTACTTC. Amino acids: CATSREGRGNYEQYF.

DNA for the CDR3: TGTGCCAGCAGTTACGGGGGGGTCATGAACACTGAAGCTTTCTTT. It codes for CASSYGGVMNTEAFF. V is TRBV6-5 and J is TRBJ1-1, with D perhaps matching TRBD1 (5 bases). Germline V lookup: CDR1 MNHEY, CDR2 SVGAGI. The CDR3 contains 15 residues. V lost 2 bases to trimming and J lost 0 bases, with 10 bases between them.

The chain employs TRBV7-9 and TRBJ2-1; 9 bases fit TRBD1. The V and J ends lost 5 bases and 3 bases, in that order; junction bases with no gene match: 5. Germline CDR1 reads SEHNR; CDR2 reads FQNEAQ (reference sequence). The CDR3 spans 15 residues. This chain's CDR3 is CASSPETGGYNEQFF. Written as DNA, the CDR3 is TGTGCCAGCAGCCCTGAGACAGGGGGCTACAATGAGCAGTTCTTC.

This clone has a handful of counts. This chain joins TRBV21-1 and TRBJ2-7; the table's D call TRBD2 went unverified against the DNA. TRBV21-1 is noted as a pseudogene. The CDR3 is 15 amino acids. The CDR3 region is CASMTGGCTSYEQYF. In DNA, the CDR3 is TGTGCCAGCATGACGGGGGGTTGCACCTCCTACGAGCAGTACTTC.

This chain uses TRBV5-1 with TRBJ2-1; TRBD2 matches 14 bases. The junction had 7 bases not matched to a gene; V was cut back by 4 bases and J by 7 bases. This CDR3 comprises 16 residues. Per the germline V gene, CDR1 is SGHRS and CDR2 is YFSETQ. The CDR3 sequence: CASSPGTSGSGNEQFF. For the CDR3, the DNA is TGCGCCAGCAGCCCGGGGACTAGCGGGAGTGGGAATGAGCAGTTCTTC. The full variable domain, in which reference TRBV5-1 and TRBJ2-1 provide the parts outside the CDR3, is KAGVTQTPRYLIKTRGQQVTLSCSPISGHRSVSWYQQTPGQGLQFLFEYFSETQRNKGNFPGRFSGRQFSNSRSEMNVSTLELGDSALYLCASSPGTSGSGNEQFFGPGTRLTVL.

V is TRBV5-6 and J is TRBJ1-2; 7 bases match TRBD1. There are 13 residues in the CDR3. The V segment lost 4 bases and the J segment 4 bases; nucleotides outside the gene matches: 4. Germline assignment: CDR1 SGHDT and CDR2 YYEEEE. The CDR3 reads CASSNQGVYGYTF. The CDR3 DNA reads TGTGCCAGCAGCAATCAGGGGGTCTATGGCTACACCTTC. The full variable domain, in which reference TRBV5-6 and TRBJ1-2 provide the parts outside the CDR3, is DAGVTQSPTHLIKTRGQQVTLRCSPKSGHDTVSWYQQALGQGPQFIFQYYEEEERQRGNFPDRFSGHQFPNYSSELNVNALLLGDSALYLCASSNQGVYGYTFGSGTRLTVV.